The rows below give T cell receptor beta chains drawn from one sample of a study of T cell changes during pregnancy in multiple sclerosis. Assay used: immunoSEQ multiplex PCR; TCRdb lists only in-frame clones, some missing. The sample holds 25,000 to 30,000 clones, 80% to 90% seen once. The specimen was CD8+ T cells from peripheral blood mononuclear cells, collected in the second trimester of pregnancy. The receptors originated from a female donor with multiple sclerosis, enrolled in a pregnancy study. The CDR3 runs from the conserved cysteine through the conserved F or W. The D gene is left open where the match is weak. The size field is filled for only some rows; it gives once, few, many or a size class.

d_call,clone_size,v_call,j_call,cdr3_aa,cdr3_nt
-,few,TRBV6-1,TRBJ1-3,CASRHDSASGNTIYF,TGTGCCAGCAGACACGACAGCGCGTCTGGAAACACCATATATTTT
TRBD1,-,TRBV4-3,TRBJ1-1,CASSYYNTGEVEAFF,TGCGCCAGCAGCTACTACAACACAGGGGAAGTAGAAGCTTTCTTT
-,-,TRBV6-6,TRBJ1-5,CASSYEPTVQPQHF,TGTGCCAGCAGTTACGAGCCCACAGTTCAGCCCCAGCATTTT
TRBD1,-,TRBV6-1,TRBJ1-2,CASVWTGNGYTF,TGTGCCAGTGTTTGGACAGGGAATGGCTACACCTTC
-,-,TRBV13,TRBJ2-1,CASSVYRDEQFF,TGTGCCAGCAGCGTCTACAGGGATGAGCAGTTCTTC
-,-,TRBV28,TRBJ1-2,CASRDRQYPYGYTF,TGTGCCAGCAGGGATCGACAGTATCCCTATGGCTACACCTTC
TRBD1,once,TRBV25-1,TRBJ2-7,CASSDGTESSYEQYF,TGTGCCAGCAGTGATGGGACAGAGAGCTCCTACGAGCAGTACTTC
TRBD1,-,TRBV28,TRBJ1-6,CASSPDREARNSPLHF,TGTGCCAGCAGCCCTGACAGGGAGGCGCGGAATTCACCCCTCCACTTT
-,-,TRBV13,TRBJ2-3,CASSPRLSSTDTQYF,TGTGCCAGCAGCCCCCGACTATCCAGCACAGATACGCAGTATTTT
TRBD2,once,TRBV11-1,TRBJ2-1,CASSPGEREPFANEQFF,TGTGCCAGCAGCCCAGGGGAGCGGGAGCCCTTCGCCAATGAGCAGTTCTTC